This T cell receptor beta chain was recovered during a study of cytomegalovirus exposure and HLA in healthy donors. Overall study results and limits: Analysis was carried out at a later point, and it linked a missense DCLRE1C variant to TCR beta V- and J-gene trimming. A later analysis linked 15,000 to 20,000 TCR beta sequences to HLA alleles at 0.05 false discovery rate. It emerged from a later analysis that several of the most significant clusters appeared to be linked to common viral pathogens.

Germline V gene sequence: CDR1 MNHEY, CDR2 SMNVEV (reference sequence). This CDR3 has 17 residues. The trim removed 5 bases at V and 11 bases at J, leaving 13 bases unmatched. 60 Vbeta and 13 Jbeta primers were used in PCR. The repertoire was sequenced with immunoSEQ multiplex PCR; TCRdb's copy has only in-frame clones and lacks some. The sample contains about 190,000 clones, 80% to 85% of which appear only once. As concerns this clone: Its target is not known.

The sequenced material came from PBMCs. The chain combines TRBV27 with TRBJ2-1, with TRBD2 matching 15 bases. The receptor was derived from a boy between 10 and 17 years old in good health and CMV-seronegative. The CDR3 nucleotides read TGTGCCAGCAGTCCACGGACTAGCGGGAGGGCCTTAGATAAGCAGTTCTTC. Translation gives CASSPRTSGRALDKQFF.